One T cell receptor (beta chain) is described in this entry. Its antigen target is currently unknown. Per-nucleotide qualities are absent, and no much larger clonotype sits a single base away. A distance of 20 bases separates the germline ends of V and J, which lose 3 bases and 0 bases respectively. The CDR3 runs 18 residues from the cysteine to the phenylalanine. The sequence is cut down to CDR3 DNA, 54 bases in frame from base 1. In the germline V gene (reference sequence), CDR1 corresponds to LNHDA and CDR2 to SQIVND. The sample comes from a study of shared T cell receptors in the human thymus (dated by TCRdb to the early 2020s). About the full investigation: The study investigated the way shared, self-reactive T-cell receptor alpha chains are produced in the human thymus.

The library was made by the immunoSEQ multiplex PCR assay. TCRdb mirrors the immuneACCESS table, restricted to in-frame sequences. Some clones are absent from its copies; in checked studies, under half trace to an unresolved V gene, and the reason for the others is unknown. The sample has 500,000 to 850,000 clones on record, about 89% of them singletons. About 0.0094% of the sample is in the top ten clones. In addition, the sample was reused for a study of human thymus T cells. The second study reports: Donors were immunologically healthy infants undergoing open corrective cardiac surgery for congenital heart defects in Finland. The thymus tissue came from surgical resects taken out during corrective cardiac surgery. Both the thymic and the peripheral blood repertoires appeared to show biased V and J gene segment usage. The related research reported highly overlapping thymic TCR repertoires among unrelated individuals. The study characterized TCR alpha and beta repertoires from roughly eight infant thymus samples and a few related peripheral blood samples. The cohort included 5 or 6 male and a couple of female infants, with donor ages spanning 7 to 244 days. Thymocytes were mechanically released from the tissue and were stored as pellets of about 8.5-31 million cells at -70 degrees C. Genomic DNA was extracted from frozen cell pellets with a QIAsymphony instrument. Using the immunoSEQ multiplex PCR assay, the TCRB and TCRAD loci were amplified from a standardized quantity of quality-controlled genomic DNA. The amplicons spanned the V(D)J region and were long enough to cover the CDR3 and allow V and J genes to be identified. The commercial immunoSEQ service was used to sequence amplicons on an Illumina platform. Corrections for primer bias and sequencing errors followed previously described methods, while TCRAD and TCRB definitions were based on the IMGT database. Repertoires were analysed with immunoSEQ Analyzer 3.0 and VDJTools, covering basic statistics, V/J segment usage, diversity estimates, rarefaction and pairwise overlap. Diversity was estimated with Chao1, ChaoE, Efron-Thisted, Shannon and inverse Simpson indices, and also on datasets down-sampled to the smallest sample. Repertoire overlap was determined by strict matching of CDR3 nucleotide sequence, V gene and J gene, and Jaccard-based multidimensional scaling clustering was applied. On average, thymus samples yielded about 730,000 unique TCRB clonotypes, whereas blood samples yielded about 80,000.

The TCR was taken from a boy under two years old with a congenital heart defect. Donor details come from another sample of the same person, matched by shared clones. The sequenced sample consisted of thymocytes. The sequence is built from TRBV19 and TRBJ1-2; the D segment cannot be called with confidence. The encoded CDR3 is CASSIGVADIAANYGYTF. In nucleotide form, the sequence is TGTGCCAGTAGTATCGGGGTGGCAGACATCGCGGCTAACTATGGCTACACCTTC.